This T cell receptor beta chain was identified during a study of blood T cell repertoires in COVID-19. Study-wide context: Material from acute and convalescent COVID-19 was sourced from the United States, Italy and Spain. The cDNA or gDNA used as material had been derived from T cells, B-cell-depleted T cells, or PBMCs.

In the study's own analysis: For nucleated cells, counts were estimated from reference gene primer amplification. Sequencing used immunoSEQ multiplex PCR; TCRdb keeps in-frame clones, though not all of them. The V and J calls and clone size are taken from that table; D and trimming were inferred from the DNA. Altogether hundreds of thousands of clones are present, approximately 88% being singletons, with the ten largest covering 10% to 15%. Seattle patients were enrolled during active infection and followed longitudinally. The sequence derives from a woman between 50 and 59 years old with COVID-19, enrolled during active disease. The sample taken for sequencing was peripheral blood.

CDR3 protein: CSGRQGSTPNTEAFF. The CDR3 DNA sequence: TGCAGCGGCCGACAGGGATCCACCCCGAACACTGAAGCTTTCTTT. The chain couples TRBV29-1 to TRBJ1-1; 7 nucleotides align to TRBD1. The CDR3 consists of 15 residues. Germline V gene lookup returns CDR1 SQVTM and CDR2 ANQGSEA. Trimming took 7 bases from V and 1 from J; bases not matched to a gene: 12.